This is a list of T cell receptor beta chains from one sample in a study of cytomegalovirus exposure and HLA in healthy donors. Assay used: immunoSEQ multiplex PCR; TCRdb lists only in-frame clones, some missing. The sample carries roughly 200,000 clones, more than 75% recorded once. Material: PBMCs. These receptors all come from a man aged 25 to 40 in good health and CMV-seronegative. The CDR3 runs from the conserved cysteine through the conserved F or W. The order of the fields is V gene, J gene, CDR3 protein.

v_call: TRBV12-5; j_call: TRBJ1-5; cdr3_aa: CASGFPARRGRNQPQHF
v_call: TRBV11-2; j_call: TRBJ1-4; cdr3_aa: CASSGGGTGGTATNEKLFF
v_call: TRBV7-9; j_call: TRBJ2-1; cdr3_aa: CASSSFSGRDNEQFF
v_call: TRBV19; j_call: TRBJ1-2; cdr3_aa: CASSIRQGLNYGYTF
v_call: TRBV6-1; j_call: TRBJ1-4; cdr3_aa: CASSEWGLGRTNEKLFF
v_call: TRBV2; j_call: TRBJ1-5; cdr3_aa: CASSEDRNQPQHF
v_call: TRBV4-2; j_call: TRBJ2-3; cdr3_aa: CASSQTSGESTDTQYF
v_call: TRBV7-2; j_call: TRBJ2-5; cdr3_aa: CASSLGGIQTQYF
v_call: TRBV4-1; j_call: TRBJ2-3; cdr3_aa: CASSQDEGATDTQYF
v_call: TRBV4-1; j_call: TRBJ2-7; cdr3_aa: CASSQDLFSGTGADEQYF
v_call: TRBV19; j_call: TRBJ1-1; cdr3_aa: CASSKVGRRGLTEAFF
v_call: TRBV18; j_call: TRBJ2-7; cdr3_aa: CASSSGQARGEQYF
v_call: TRBV5-8; j_call: TRBJ2-1; cdr3_aa: CASSLFGRRDEQFF
v_call: TRBV7-9; j_call: TRBJ1-5; cdr3_aa: CASTPGHNSNQPQHF
v_call: TRBV4-3; j_call: TRBJ1-3; cdr3_aa: CASSLGHPSGNTIYF
v_call: TRBV28; j_call: TRBJ1-6; cdr3_aa: CASSLPGIQSPLHF
v_call: TRBV6-5; j_call: TRBJ1-1; cdr3_aa: CASSYRGGGRTEAFF
v_call: TRBV5-6; j_call: TRBJ1-1; cdr3_aa: CASSLVGSTEAFF
v_call: TRBV4-2; j_call: TRBJ1-3; cdr3_aa: CASSPQTASGNTIYF
v_call: TRBV5-1; j_call: TRBJ2-7; cdr3_aa: CASSNTGQGVRGAYEQYF
v_call: TRBV5-7; j_call: TRBJ2-2; cdr3_aa: CASSCLCRLLNTGELFF
v_call: TRBV27; j_call: TRBJ1-1; cdr3_aa: CASSSYRGSEAFF
v_call: TRBV5-4; j_call: TRBJ2-1; cdr3_aa: CASSPRGTGTHNEQFF
v_call: TRBV27; j_call: TRBJ2-1; cdr3_aa: CASSLSGAYNEQFF
v_call: TRBV28; j_call: TRBJ2-7; cdr3_aa: CASSSQGPSYEQYF
v_call: TRBV19; j_call: TRBJ1-1; cdr3_aa: CASISAGNTEAFF
v_call: TRBV6-1; j_call: TRBJ2-3; cdr3_aa: CASSVAGTDTQYF
v_call: TRBV6-5; j_call: TRBJ2-5; cdr3_aa: CASSYSGLAGGETQYF
v_call: TRBV2; j_call: TRBJ1-1; cdr3_aa: CASSEAPGGAPNTEAFF
v_call: TRBV6-6; j_call: TRBJ1-1; cdr3_aa: CASSPLQGQDTEAFF
v_call: TRBV25-1; j_call: TRBJ2-5; cdr3_aa: CASIEWKSQEAQYF
v_call: TRBV7-2; j_call: TRBJ1-4; cdr3_aa: CASSLYSSATNEKLFF
v_call: TRBV5-1; j_call: TRBJ2-5; cdr3_aa: CASSLPGAGGPETQYF
v_call: TRBV27; j_call: TRBJ1-2; cdr3_aa: CASSLIAGAVFGGGYTF
v_call: TRBV4-1; j_call: TRBJ2-5; cdr3_aa: CASSHVWTGGQETQYF
v_call: TRBV5-4; j_call: TRBJ2-1; cdr3_aa: CASSLWGRAVNEQFF
v_call: TRBV6-1; j_call: TRBJ2-2; cdr3_aa: CASSPTSGNTGELFF
v_call: TRBV9; j_call: TRBJ2-5; cdr3_aa: CASSVVGLASKETQYF
v_call: TRBV7-8; j_call: TRBJ2-7; cdr3_aa: CASSSHRGPGEQYF
v_call: TRBV11-2; j_call: TRBJ2-3; cdr3_aa: CASSLTDTQYF
v_call: TRBV30; j_call: TRBJ2-1; cdr3_aa: CACLGSSYNEQFF
v_call: TRBV7-9; j_call: TRBJ1-4; cdr3_aa: CASSLVPESGEKLFF